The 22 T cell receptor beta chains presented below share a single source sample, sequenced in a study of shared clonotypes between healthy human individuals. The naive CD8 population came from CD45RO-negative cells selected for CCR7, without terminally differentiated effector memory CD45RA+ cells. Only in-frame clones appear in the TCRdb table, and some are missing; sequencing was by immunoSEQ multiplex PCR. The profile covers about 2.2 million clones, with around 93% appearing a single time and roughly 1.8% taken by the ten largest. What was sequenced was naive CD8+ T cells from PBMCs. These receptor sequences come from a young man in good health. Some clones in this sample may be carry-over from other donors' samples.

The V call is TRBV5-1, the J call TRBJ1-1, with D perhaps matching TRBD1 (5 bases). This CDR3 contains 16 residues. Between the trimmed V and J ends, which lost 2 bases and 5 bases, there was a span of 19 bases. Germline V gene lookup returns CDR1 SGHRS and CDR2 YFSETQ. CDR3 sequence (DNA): TGCGCCAGCAGCTTTGGTGCCCCTCGGGGCGAGACTGAAGCTTTCTTT. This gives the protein CASSFGAPRGETEAFF.

The CDR3 DNA reads TGTGCCAGCAGCCAAGGAACCCGGACTAGCCGCAAAAACATTCAGTACTTC. Translated, it gives CASSQGTRTSRKNIQYF. This chain links TRBV4-2 with TRBJ2-4, with 8 bases aligning to TRBD2. Germline assignment: CDR1 LGHNA and CDR2 YNFKEQ. The CDR3 has 17 amino acids. Trimming removed 1 base from V and 3 bases from J; junction bases left unmatched: 8.

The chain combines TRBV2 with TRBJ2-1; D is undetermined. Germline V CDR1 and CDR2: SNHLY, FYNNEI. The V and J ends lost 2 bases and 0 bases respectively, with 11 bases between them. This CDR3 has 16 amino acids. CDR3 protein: CASSERVWRSYNEQFF. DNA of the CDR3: TGTGCCAGCAGTGAAAGGGTTTGGCGCTCCTACAATGAGCAGTTCTTC.

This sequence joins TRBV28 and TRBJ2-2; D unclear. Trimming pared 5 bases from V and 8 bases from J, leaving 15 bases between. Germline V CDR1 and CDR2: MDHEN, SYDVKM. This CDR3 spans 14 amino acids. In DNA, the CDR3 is TGTGCCAGCAGTCCCCCTCCCACGGCTGGGGAGCTGTTTTTT. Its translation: CASSPPPTAGELFF.

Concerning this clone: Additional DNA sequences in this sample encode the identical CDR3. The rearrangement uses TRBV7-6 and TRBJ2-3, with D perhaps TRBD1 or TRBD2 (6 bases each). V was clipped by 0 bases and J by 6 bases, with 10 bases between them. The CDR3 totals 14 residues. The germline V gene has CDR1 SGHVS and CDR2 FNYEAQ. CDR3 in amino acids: CASSLAGGLDTQYF. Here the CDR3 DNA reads TGTGCCAGCAGCTTAGCAGGGGGGTTGGATACGCAGTATTTT.

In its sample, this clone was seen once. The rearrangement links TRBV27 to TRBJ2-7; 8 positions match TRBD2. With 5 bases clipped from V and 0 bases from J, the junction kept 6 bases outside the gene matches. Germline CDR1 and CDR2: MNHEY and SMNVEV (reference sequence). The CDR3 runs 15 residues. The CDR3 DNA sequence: TGTGCCAGCAGTCTCCTACTAGCGGACTCCTACGAGCAGTACTTC. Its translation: CASSLLLADSYEQYF.

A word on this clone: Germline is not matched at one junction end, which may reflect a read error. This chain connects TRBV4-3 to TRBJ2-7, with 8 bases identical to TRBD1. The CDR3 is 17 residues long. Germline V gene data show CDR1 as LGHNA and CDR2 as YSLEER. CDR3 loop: CASSPLVTGDFSHEQYF. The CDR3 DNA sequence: TGCGCCAGCAGCCCGCTGGTGACAGGGGACTTCTCCCACGAGCAGTACTTC.

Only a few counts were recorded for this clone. The CDR3 DNA sequence: TGTGCCAGCGGAGGGGGTTTGAGGGAAGCTTTCTTT. It specifies CASGGGLREAFF. The chain couples TRBV2 to TRBJ1-1; D may be TRBD1 (6 bases). Between the trimmed V and J ends, which lost 8 bases and 8 bases, there was a span of 15 bases. CDR1 is SNHLY and CDR2 is FYNNEI in the germline V gene. This CDR3 region has 12 residues. The entire variable domain, with the rest obtained from reference TRBV2 and TRBJ1-1, is as follows: EPEVTQTPSHQVTQMGQEVILRCVPISNHLYFYWYRQILGQKVEFLVSFYNNEISEKSEIFDDQFSVERPDGSNFTLKIRSTKLEDSAMYFCASGGGLREAFFGQGTRLTVV.

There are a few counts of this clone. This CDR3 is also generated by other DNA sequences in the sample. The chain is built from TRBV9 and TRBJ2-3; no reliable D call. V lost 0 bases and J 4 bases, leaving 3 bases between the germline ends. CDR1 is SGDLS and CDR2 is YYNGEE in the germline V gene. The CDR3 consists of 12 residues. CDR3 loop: CASSVGADTQYF. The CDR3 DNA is TGTGCCAGCAGCGTAGGTGCAGATACGCAGTATTTT.

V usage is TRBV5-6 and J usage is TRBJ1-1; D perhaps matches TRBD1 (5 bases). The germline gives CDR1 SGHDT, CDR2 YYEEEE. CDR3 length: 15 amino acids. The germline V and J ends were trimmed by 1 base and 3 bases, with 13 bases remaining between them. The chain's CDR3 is CASSLWASGDTEAFF. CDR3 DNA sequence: TGTGCCAGCAGCTTGTGGGCTTCGGGGGACACTGAAGCTTTCTTT.

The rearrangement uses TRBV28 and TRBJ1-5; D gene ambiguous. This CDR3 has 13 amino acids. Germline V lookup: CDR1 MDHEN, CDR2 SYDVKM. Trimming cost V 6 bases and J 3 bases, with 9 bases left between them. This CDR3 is CASRPRFNQPQHF. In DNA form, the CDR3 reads TGTGCCAGCAGGCCCAGGTTCAATCAGCCCCAGCATTTT.

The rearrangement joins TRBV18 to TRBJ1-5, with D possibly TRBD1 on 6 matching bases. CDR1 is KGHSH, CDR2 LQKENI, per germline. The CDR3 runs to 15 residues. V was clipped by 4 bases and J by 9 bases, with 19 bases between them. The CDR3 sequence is CASSRGQLSIRPQHF. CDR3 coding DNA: TGTGCCAGCTCACGAGGACAGTTATCAATCAGGCCCCAGCATTTT.

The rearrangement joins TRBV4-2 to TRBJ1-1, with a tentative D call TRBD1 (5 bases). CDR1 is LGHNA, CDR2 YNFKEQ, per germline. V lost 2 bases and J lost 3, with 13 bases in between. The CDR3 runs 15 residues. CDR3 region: CASSQLRKGDTEAFF. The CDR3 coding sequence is TGTGCCAGCAGCCAATTACGGAAAGGGGACACTGAAGCTTTCTTT.

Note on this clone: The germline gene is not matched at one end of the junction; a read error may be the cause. The CDR3: CASSGQGAAFLF. The CDR3 coding sequence is TGTGCCAGCAGCGGACAGGGGGCCGCGTTCCTCTTT. V usage is TRBV14 and J usage is TRBJ1-1, with 11 bases lining up with TRBD1. Per the germline V gene, CDR1 is SGHDN and CDR2 is FVKESK. The CDR3 extends over 12 amino acids. Drawing the rest from reference TRBV14 and TRBJ1-1, the complete variable domain is EAGVTQFPSHSVIEKGQTVTLRCDPISGHDNLYWYRRVMGKEIKFLLHFVKESKQDESGMPNNRFLAERTGGTYSTLKVQPAELEDSGVYFCASSGQGAAFLFGQGTRLTVV.

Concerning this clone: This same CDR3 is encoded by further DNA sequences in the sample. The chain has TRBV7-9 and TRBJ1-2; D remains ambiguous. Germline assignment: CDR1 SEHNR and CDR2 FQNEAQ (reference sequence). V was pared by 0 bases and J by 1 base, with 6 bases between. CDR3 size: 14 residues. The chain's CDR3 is CASSLAPDNYGYTF. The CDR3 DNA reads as TGTGCCAGCAGCTTAGCGCCAGATAACTATGGCTACACCTTC.

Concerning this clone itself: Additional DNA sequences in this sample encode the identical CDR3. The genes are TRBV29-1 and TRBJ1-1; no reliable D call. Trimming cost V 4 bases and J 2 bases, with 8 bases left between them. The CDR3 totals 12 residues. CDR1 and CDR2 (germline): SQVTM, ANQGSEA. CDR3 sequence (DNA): TGCAGCGTTGGAGTCAGCAACACTGAAGCTTTCTTT. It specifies CSVGVSNTEAFF.

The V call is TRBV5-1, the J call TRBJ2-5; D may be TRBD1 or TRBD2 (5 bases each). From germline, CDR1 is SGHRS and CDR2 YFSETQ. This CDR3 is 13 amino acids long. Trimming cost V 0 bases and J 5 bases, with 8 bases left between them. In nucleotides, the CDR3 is TGCGCCAGCAGCTTGGGATGGGGGGAGACCCAGTACTTC. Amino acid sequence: CASSLGWGETQYF.

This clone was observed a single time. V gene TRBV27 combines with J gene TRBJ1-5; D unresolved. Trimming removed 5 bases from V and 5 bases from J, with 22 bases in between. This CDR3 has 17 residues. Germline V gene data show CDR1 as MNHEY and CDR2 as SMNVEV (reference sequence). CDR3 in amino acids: CASSPLLGILAYQPQHF. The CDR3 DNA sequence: TGTGCCAGCAGTCCCCTTTTGGGGATCCTCGCTTATCAGCCCCAGCATTTT.

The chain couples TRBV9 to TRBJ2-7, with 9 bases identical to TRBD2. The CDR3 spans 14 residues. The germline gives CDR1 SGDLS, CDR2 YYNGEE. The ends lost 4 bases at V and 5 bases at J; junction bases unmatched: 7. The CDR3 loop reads CASSIAGEGDEQYF. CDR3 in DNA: TGTGCCAGCAGCATAGCGGGAGAGGGTGACGAGCAGTACTTC.

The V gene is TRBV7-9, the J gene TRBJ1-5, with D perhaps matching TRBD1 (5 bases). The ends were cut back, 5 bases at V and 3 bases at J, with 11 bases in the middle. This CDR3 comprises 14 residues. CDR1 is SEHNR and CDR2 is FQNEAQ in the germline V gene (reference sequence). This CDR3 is CASSETGFNQPQHF. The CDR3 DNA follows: TGTGCCAGCAGCGAAACAGGCTTCAATCAGCCCCAGCATTTT.

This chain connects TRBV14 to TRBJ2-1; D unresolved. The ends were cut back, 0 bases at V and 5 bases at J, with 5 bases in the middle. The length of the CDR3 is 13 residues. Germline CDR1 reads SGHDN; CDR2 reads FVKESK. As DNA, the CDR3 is TGTGCCAGCAGCCAAGACAGAGACAATGAGCAGTTCTTC. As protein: CASSQDRDNEQFF.

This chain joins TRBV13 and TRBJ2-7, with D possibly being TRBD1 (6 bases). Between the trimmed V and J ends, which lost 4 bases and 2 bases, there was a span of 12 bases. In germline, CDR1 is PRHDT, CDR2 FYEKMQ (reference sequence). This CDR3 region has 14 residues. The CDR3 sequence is CASSSRTAAYEQYF. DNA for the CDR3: TGTGCCAGCAGCTCGAGGACAGCCGCCTACGAGCAGTACTTC.